The rows below give T cell receptor beta chains drawn from one sample of a study of post-analysis software for immune sequencing data. Each CDR3 protein gets one entry after TCRdb re-called the PCR reads with MiXCR. The sample lists about 820,000 distinct CDR3 sequences; roughly 50% were seen once. The sequenced sample was blood. These receptors came from a girl aged 5-17 years with multiple sclerosis. The CDR3 runs from the conserved cysteine through the conserved F or W.

v_call: TRBV12-3/TRBV12-4; j_call: TRBJ2-6; cdr3_aa: CASSFAQSNVLTF
v_call: TRBV5-1; j_call: TRBJ1-1; cdr3_aa: CASRNGPMNTEAFF
v_call: TRBV20-1; j_call: TRBJ2-7; cdr3_aa: CSARDSGFDEQYF
v_call: TRBV10-3; j_call: TRBJ1-2; cdr3_aa: CATSGDDYGYTF
v_call: TRBV29-1; j_call: TRBJ2-7; cdr3_aa: CSVGDTSYEQYF
v_call: TRBV29-1; j_call: TRBJ2-3; cdr3_aa: CSVESQAGDTQYF
v_call: TRBV6-5; j_call: TRBJ2-1; cdr3_aa: CASSTTAYTYNEQFF
v_call: TRBV9; j_call: TRBJ2-3; cdr3_aa: CASSVTGSTDTQYF
v_call: TRBV6-1; j_call: NA; cdr3_aa: CASRRTSGRPGPYEQYF
v_call: TRBV28; j_call: NA; cdr3_aa: CASSLAGRDPYEQYF
v_call: TRBV20-1; j_call: TRBJ2-4; cdr3_aa: CSARPGEGRRDIQYF
v_call: TRBV2; j_call: TRBJ2-3; cdr3_aa: CASRSASTDTQYF
v_call: TRBV4-2; j_call: TRBJ2-7; cdr3_aa: CASSPVPFVSSYEQYF
v_call: TRBV10-3; j_call: TRBJ2-5; cdr3_aa: CAISDWETQYF
v_call: TRBV7-9; j_call: TRBJ1-1; cdr3_aa: CASSLRVNEAFF
v_call: TRBV5-1; j_call: TRBJ2-1; cdr3_aa: CASSPDRGPLNEQFF
v_call: TRBV12-3/TRBV12-4; j_call: TRBJ2-1; cdr3_aa: CASSFLHNEQFF
v_call: TRBV12-3/TRBV12-4; j_call: TRBJ2-1; cdr3_aa: CASSSRTGAGDEQFF
v_call: TRBV5-1; j_call: TRBJ2-1; cdr3_aa: CASSPYTLAGEQFF
v_call: TRBV5-4; j_call: TRBJ2-7; cdr3_aa: CASSLDPTYEQYF
v_call: TRBV7-2; j_call: TRBJ2-2; cdr3_aa: CASKSAGSNTGELFF
v_call: TRBV9; j_call: TRBJ2-5; cdr3_aa: CASSDSGGSYGTQYF
v_call: TRBV2; j_call: TRBJ2-7; cdr3_aa: CASSEGAYEQYF
v_call: TRBV29-1; j_call: TRBJ2-1; cdr3_aa: CSGKRGGSYNEQFF
v_call: TRBV6-5; j_call: TRBJ1-2; cdr3_aa: CASSYFGLQSGYGYTF
v_call: TRBV21-1; j_call: TRBJ2-1; cdr3_aa: CASVRTGGLSSYNEQFF
v_call: TRBV29-1; j_call: NA; cdr3_aa: CSVKVPSHYEQYF